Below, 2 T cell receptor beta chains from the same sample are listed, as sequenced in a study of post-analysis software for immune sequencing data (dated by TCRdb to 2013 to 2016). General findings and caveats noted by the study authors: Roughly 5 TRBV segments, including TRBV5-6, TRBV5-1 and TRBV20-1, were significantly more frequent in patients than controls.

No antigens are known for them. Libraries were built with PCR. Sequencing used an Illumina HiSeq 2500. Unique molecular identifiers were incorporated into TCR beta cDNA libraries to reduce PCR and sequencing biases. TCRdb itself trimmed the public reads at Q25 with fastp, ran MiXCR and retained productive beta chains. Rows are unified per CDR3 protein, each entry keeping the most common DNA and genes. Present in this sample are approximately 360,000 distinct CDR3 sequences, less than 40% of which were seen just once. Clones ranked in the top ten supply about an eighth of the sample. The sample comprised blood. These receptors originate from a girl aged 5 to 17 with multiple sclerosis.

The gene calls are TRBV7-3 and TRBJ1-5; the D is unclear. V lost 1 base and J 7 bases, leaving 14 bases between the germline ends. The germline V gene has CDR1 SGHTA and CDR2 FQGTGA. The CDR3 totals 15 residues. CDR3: CASSLNPGPGQPQHF. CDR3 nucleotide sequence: TGTGCCAGCAGCTTAAATCCGGGCCCGGGGCAGCCCCAGCATTTT.

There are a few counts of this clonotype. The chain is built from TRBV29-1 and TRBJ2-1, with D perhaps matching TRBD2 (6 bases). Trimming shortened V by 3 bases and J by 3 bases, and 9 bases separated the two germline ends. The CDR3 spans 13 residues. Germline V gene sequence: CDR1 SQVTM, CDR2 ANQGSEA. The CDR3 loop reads CSVEVADYNEQFF. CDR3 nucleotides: TGCAGCGTTGAGGTAGCGGACTACAATGAGCAGTTCTTC.